This T cell receptor (beta chain) was sequenced in a study of T cell responses to AZD1222 COVID-19 vaccine. CDR1 is KGHSH, CDR2 LQKENI, per germline. The V end was cut by 3 bases, the J end by 4 bases, with 16 bases between. The CDR3 spans 16 residues. The repertoire was sequenced with immunoSEQ multiplex PCR; TCRdb's copy has only in-frame clones and lacks some. This table has about 130,000 clones, roughly 91% appearing once. Pooled samples include second doses given at about 4 or 12 weeks. Overall study results and limits: Mapped onto spike, vaccine-associated CD4 TCRs spanned it and were dominant at 160-218 and 743-854. There were mostly white British donors and more females than males, and clonal diversity was possibly underestimated. Sampling that yielded the repertoires occurred only after the peak T cell response.

This clone was picked up a small number of times. Its antigen is currently unknown. The chain employs TRBV18 and TRBJ1-3; tentatively, D is TRBD1 (5 bases). Material: peripheral blood, obtained 28 days after the second AZD1222 dose. The sequence was obtained from an adult who received the AZD1222 COVID-19 vaccine. The CDR3 nucleotides read TGTGCCAGCTCACCGGCCGGCAGGGCAGAAGGAAACACCATATATTTT. This encodes CASSPAGRAEGNTIYF.